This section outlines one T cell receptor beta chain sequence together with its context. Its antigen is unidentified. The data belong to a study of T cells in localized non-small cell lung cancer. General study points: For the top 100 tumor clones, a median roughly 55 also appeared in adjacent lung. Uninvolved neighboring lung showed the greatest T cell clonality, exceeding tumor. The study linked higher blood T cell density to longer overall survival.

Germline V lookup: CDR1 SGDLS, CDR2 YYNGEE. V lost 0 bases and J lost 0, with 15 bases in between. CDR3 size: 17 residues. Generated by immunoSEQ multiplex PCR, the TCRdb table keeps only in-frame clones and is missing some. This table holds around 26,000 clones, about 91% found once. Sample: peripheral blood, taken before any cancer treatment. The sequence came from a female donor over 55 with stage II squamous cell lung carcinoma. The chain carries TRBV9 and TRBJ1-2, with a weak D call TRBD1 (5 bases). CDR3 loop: CASSVEAGYFANYGYTF. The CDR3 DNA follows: TGTGCCAGCAGCGTAGAGGCAGGGTACTTCGCTAACTATGGCTACACCTTC.